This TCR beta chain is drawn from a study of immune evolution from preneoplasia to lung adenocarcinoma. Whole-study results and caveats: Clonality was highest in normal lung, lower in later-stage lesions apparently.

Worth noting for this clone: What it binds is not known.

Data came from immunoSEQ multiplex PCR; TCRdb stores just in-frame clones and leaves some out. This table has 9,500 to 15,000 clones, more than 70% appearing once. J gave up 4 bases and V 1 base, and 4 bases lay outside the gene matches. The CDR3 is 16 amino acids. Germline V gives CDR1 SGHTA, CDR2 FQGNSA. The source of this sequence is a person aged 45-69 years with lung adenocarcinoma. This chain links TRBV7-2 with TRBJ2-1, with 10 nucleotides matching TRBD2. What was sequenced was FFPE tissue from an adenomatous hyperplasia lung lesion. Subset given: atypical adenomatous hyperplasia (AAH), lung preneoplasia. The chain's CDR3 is CASSLVGTSAYNEQFF. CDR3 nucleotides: TGTGCCAGCAGCTTAGTTGGGACTAGCGCATACAATGAGCAGTTCTTC.